This TCR beta chain was sequenced in a study of blood T cells in healthy people across ages. Together with a sample-barcoded 5' primer, a J-beta primer mix was included in a second PCR lasting about 7 to 11 cycles. Using its own MiXCR run on the 5' RACE reads, TCRdb lists one record per CDR3 protein. The table includes fewer than 900,000 distinct CDR3 sequences, approximately 35% detected once. A remark on this clonotype: Its antigen is unknown.

Study outcomes and limitations: Compared with aged donors, long-lived donors showed fewer expanded clones, suggesting selection. Naive and antigen-experienced cells could not be conclusively compared, given unsorted PBMCs.

CDR1 is PRHDT and CDR2 is FYEKMQ in the germline V gene (reference sequence). This CDR3 spans 14 amino acids. Trimming cost V 5 bases and J 6 bases, with 16 bases left between them. Each donor had around 9.2 milliliters of peripheral blood drawn. The V and J genes are TRBV13 and TRBJ1-2; D not resolved. The sequenced sample consisted of blood. The TCR sequence derives from a man aged 18-30 years in good health. The CDR3 loop reads CASSPRRSFDGYTF. CDR3 DNA sequence: TGTGCCAGCAGCCCTCGTCGAAGCTTCGATGGCTACACCTTC.